The 17 T cell receptor beta chains listed next were all sequenced from one sample in a study of blood T cell repertoires in COVID-19. Assay used: immunoSEQ multiplex PCR; TCRdb lists only in-frame clones, some missing. The sample has some 250,000 clones; around 88% are singletons. Sequencing was performed on peripheral blood. The receptors come from a man older than 75 with acute or convalescent COVID-19.

V usage is TRBV3-1 (or the pseudogene TRBV3-2) and J usage is TRBJ1-5; 9 bases map to TRBD1. CDR1 and CDR2 from the germline V gene are LGHDT and YNNKEL (reference sequence). V lost 5 bases and J lost 5; bases outside the gene matches: 4. CDR3 size: 14 residues. CDR3 in DNA: TGTGCCAGCAGCGGAGGACAGGGGTATCAGCCCCAGCATTTT. Translated, it gives CASSGGQGYQPQHF.

This sequence joins TRBV2 and TRBJ2-7; TRBD1 agrees at 7 bases. This CDR3 is built from 13 residues. With V trimmed by 7 bases and J by 3 bases, 6 bases remained unmatched. The germline V gene has CDR1 SNHLY and CDR2 FYNNEI. The CDR3: CASTRDSNYEQYF. DNA of the CDR3: TGTGCCAGCACCCGGGACAGCAACTACGAGCAGTACTTC.

This chain uses TRBV19 with TRBJ2-2; weak D call: TRBD2 (7 bases). V dropped 7 bases and J dropped 4 bases, with 13 bases sitting between them. Germline CDR1 and CDR2: LNHDA and SQIVND (reference sequence). The CDR3 is 14 amino acids. The chain's CDR3 is CASMGGQVTGELFF. DNA of the CDR3: TGTGCCAGTATGGGGGGGCAGGTCACCGGGGAGCTGTTTTTT.

The genes are TRBV7-9 and TRBJ1-2; a possible D gene is TRBD1 (5 bases). V shed 2 bases and J shed 8 bases, with 18 bases lying between them. Germline CDR1 and CDR2: SEHNR and FQNEAQ (reference sequence). CDR3 length: 15 residues. The CDR3: CASSLSGALRGGYTF. As DNA, the CDR3 is TGTGCCAGCAGCTTATCGGGAGCGCTGAGGGGAGGCTACACCTTC.

The rearrangement joins TRBV10-3 to TRBJ1-2; possibly TRBD1 for D (6 bases). The CDR3 contains 14 residues. Trimming shortened V by 11 bases and J by 3 bases, and 19 bases separated the two germline ends. CDR1 ENHRY and CDR2 SYGVKD come from the germline V gene. The CDR3 spells CASGGGRLDYGYTF. Written as DNA, the CDR3 is TGTGCCTCGGGAGGGGGGCGATTAGACTATGGCTACACCTTC.

This clone showed up just once. The chain has TRBV7-2 and TRBJ2-4; 9 positions match TRBD1. CDR1 is SGHTA, CDR2 FQGNSA, per germline. CDR3 length: 16 residues. V trimming: 4 bases; J trimming: 0 bases; junction bases outside the gene matches: 4. The CDR3: CASSSGQGPAKNIQYF. The CDR3 DNA reads TGTGCCAGCAGCTCGGGACAGGGCCCAGCCAAAAACATTCAGTACTTC.

The rearrangement joins TRBV9 to TRBJ1-5, with D uncertain. Trimming removed 0 bases at V and 4 bases at J, with 5 bases between. Germline V lookup: CDR1 SGDLS, CDR2 YYNGEE. The CDR3 consists of 13 residues. The CDR3 region is CASSVGANQPQHF. The CDR3 DNA is TGTGCCAGCAGCGTAGGGGCGAATCAGCCCCAGCATTTT.

This clone was counted a single time. The V and J genes are TRBV28 and TRBJ2-7; D is uncertain. The germline V gene has CDR1 MDHEN and CDR2 SYDVKM. The CDR3 totals 12 residues. Trimming stripped 6 bases from V and 6 bases from J, with 12 bases between. CDR3 region: CASSYPSREQYF. DNA of the CDR3: TGTGCCAGCAGCTACCCTTCCCGCGAGCAGTACTTC.

The chain couples TRBV4-3 to TRBJ1-2; D remains ambiguous. Germline V gives CDR1 LGHNA, CDR2 YSLEER. The CDR3 sequence is 12 residues long. Trimming removed 0 bases at V and 7 bases at J, with 6 bases between. CDR3 amino acids: CASSQDTSGYTF. Written as DNA, the CDR3 is TGCGCCAGCAGCCAAGACACGAGTGGCTACACCTTC.

V usage is TRBV6-2 or TRBV6-3 and J usage is TRBJ2-6; 8 nucleotides align to TRBD2. Per germline, CDR1 MNHEY and CDR2 SVGEGT. V lost 5 bases to trimming and J lost 3 bases; unmatched junction nucleotides: 15. This CDR3 comprises 19 residues. The CDR3 DNA follows: TGTGCCAGCAGTCGCATCGGGATAGCGGGGTTAGTTGGGGCCAACGTCCTGACTTTC. Its translation is CASSRIGIAGLVGANVLTF.

This clone came up a few times. The chain recombines TRBV6-5 with TRBJ1-2; TRBD1 is a possible D gene (6 bases). Between the trimmed V and J ends, which lost 6 bases and 7 bases, there was a span of 15 bases. The CDR3 runs 13 residues. The V gene's germline CDR1 is MNHEY and CDR2 SVGAGI. CDR3 DNA: TGTGCCAGCAGCCTCGGGCAGGGGCTTGGCTACACCTTC. This encodes CASSLGQGLGYTF.

The chain is built from TRBV19 and TRBJ1-1, with D uncertain. The CDR3 is 15 residues long. V was pared by 5 bases and J by 4 bases, with 17 bases between. CDR1 LNHDA and CDR2 SQIVND come from the germline V gene (reference sequence). The CDR3 is CASSQQAGVGTEAFF. CDR3 sequence (DNA): TGTGCCAGTAGTCAGCAGGCCGGGGTTGGCACTGAAGCTTTCTTT. Complete variable domain (other parts from reference TRBV19 and TRBJ1-1): DGGITQSPKYLFRKEGQNVTLSCEQNLNHDAMYWYRQDPGQGLRLIYYSQIVNDFQKGDIAEGYSVSREKKESFPLTVTSAQKNPTAFYLCASSQQAGVGTEAFFGQGTRLTVV.

The rearrangement joins TRBV6-5 to TRBJ2-7, with D possibly TRBD1 on 5 matching bases. CDR1 MNHEY and CDR2 SVGAGI come from the germline V gene. The CDR3 covers 14 residues. The germline V and J ends were trimmed by 7 bases and 2 bases, with 15 bases remaining between them. The CDR3 sequence is CASMTRSGTYEQYF. The CDR3 DNA sequence: TGTGCCAGCATGACAAGGTCAGGGACCTACGAGCAGTACTTC.

The chain couples TRBV25-1 to TRBJ1-4; D is possibly TRBD1 (6 bases). This CDR3 spans 13 amino acids. The V and J ends lost 6 bases and 3 bases respectively, with 8 bases between them. Germline CDR1 reads MGHDK; CDR2 reads SYGVNS. The CDR3 loop reads CASRDRPNEKLFF. The DNA for the CDR3 is TGTGCCAGCAGGGACAGACCTAATGAAAAACTGTTTTTT.

The V gene is TRBV5-8, the J gene TRBJ1-2, with TRBD1 identical over 7 bases. Germline CDR1 SGHTS, CDR2 YDEGEE. V lost 4 bases to trimming and J lost 0 bases; unmatched junction nucleotides: 12. The CDR3 has 17 residues. CDR3: CASSRRGTDSSNYGYTF. The CDR3 DNA sequence: TGTGCCAGCAGCCGCAGGGGGACAGATTCTTCTAACTATGGCTACACCTTC. The whole variable domain, remainder taken from reference TRBV5-8 and TRBJ1-2, is EAGVTQSPTHLIKTRGQQATLRCSPISGHTSVYWYQQALGLGLQFLLWYDEGEERNRGNFPPRFSGRQFPNYSSELNVNALELEDSALYLCASSRRGTDSSNYGYTFGSGTRLTVV.

V and J are TRBV10-3 and TRBJ2-3, with 8 bases lining up with TRBD2. There are 14 residues in the CDR3. V lost 9 bases and J lost 2; bases outside the gene matches: 7. Looked up from germline, CDR1 is ENHRY and CDR2 is SYGVKD. Written as DNA, the CDR3 is TGTGCCATTGGCCGGGGGGGTGTCACAGATACGCAGTATTTT. Translation: CAIGRGGVTDTQYF.

This chain connects TRBV5-6 to TRBJ1-2; 7 nucleotides match TRBD1. The CDR3 loop spans 13 amino acids. V shed 4 bases and J 10 bases; nucleotides not matched to a gene: 10. Per the germline V gene, CDR1 is SGHDT and CDR2 is YYEEEE. CDR3 loop: CASSNQRQGDYTF. DNA for the CDR3: TGTGCCAGCAGCAACCAGCGACAGGGAGACTACACCTTC.